These 13 T cell receptor beta chains came from one sample sequenced in a study of post-analysis software for immune sequencing data. No antigens are known for them. Study results and caveats: The five TRBV segments detected at higher frequency in patients than in controls included TRBV5-6, TRBV5-1 and TRBV20-1.

The library was made from cDNA and included unique molecular identifiers. TCRdb passed the PCR reads through MiXCR, listing each CDR3 protein once. The sample gives hundreds of thousands of distinct CDR3 sequences, about 60% of which show up once; about 10% is in the top ten. Sequenced material: blood. The receptors were sampled from a girl aged 2-10 years with multiple sclerosis.

This clonotype has a handful of counts. A junction end diverges from the germline sequence, so it may reflect a read error. The chain carries TRBV3-1 and TRBJ2-1; TRBD2 agrees at 7 bases. The CDR3 contains 18 residues. Germline CDR1 and CDR2: LGHDT and YNNKEL (reference sequence). In DNA, the CDR3 is TGTGCCAGCAGCCAAGAAAGACGGGCGGGGGTCTCCTACAACGAGCAGTTCTTC. Amino acids: CASSQERRAGVSYNEQFF.

This clonotype has only a few counts. V usage is TRBV29-1 and J usage is TRBJ2-1, with D unresolved. Per germline, CDR1 SQVTM and CDR2 ANQGSEA. The CDR3 length is 14 residues. The V gene lost 5 bases and the J gene lost 0 bases, with 11 bases spanning the gap. CDR3 bases: TGCAGCGTTCGGTCCTATCCCTCCTACAATGAGCAGTTCTTC. Amino acids: CSVRSYPSYNEQFF.

The chain employs TRBV6-2 or TRBV6-3 and TRBJ2-3, with D possibly TRBD2 on 5 matching bases. Germline V gives CDR1 MNHEY, CDR2 SVGEGT. The CDR3 loop spans 15 amino acids. The V gene lost 5 bases and the J gene lost 0 bases, with 12 bases spanning the gap. The CDR3 loop is CASSRRTASTDTQYF. The CDR3 DNA is TGTGCCAGCAGTCGAAGGACTGCTAGCACAGATACGCAGTATTTT.

This clonotype was found a few times. The chain links TRBV25-1 to TRBJ2-5, with 8 bases that match TRBD1. The ends lost 4 bases at V and 5 bases at J; junction bases unmatched: 6. The V gene's germline CDR1 is MGHDK and CDR2 SYGVNS. The CDR3 totals 14 residues. The CDR3 DNA sequence: TGTGCCAGCAGTGCGGACAGGGTACGGGAGACCCAGTACTTC. As protein: CASSADRVRETQYF.

The chain has TRBV7-9 and TRBJ2-1; tentatively, D is TRBD2 (6 bases). The V end lost 5 bases, the J end lost 7 bases, and 12 bases lay between the germline ends. Per the germline V gene, CDR1 is SEHNR and CDR2 is FQNEAQ (reference sequence). The CDR3 length is 13 residues. CDR3 amino acids: CASSPPRENEQFF. CDR3 DNA: TGTGCCAGCAGCCCGCCACGGGAGAATGAGCAGTTCTTC.

The rearrangement uses TRBV2 and TRBJ1-5, with D perhaps TRBD1 (6 bases). V shed 6 bases and J shed 4 bases, with 16 bases lying between them. This CDR3 region has 15 residues. Germline CDR1 and CDR2: SNHLY and FYNNEI. The CDR3 DNA reads as TGTGCCAGCAGGCCCGGCGGGGGCCCGAATCAGCCCCAGCATTTT. Encoded protein: CASRPGGGPNQPQHF.

Only one count was recorded for this clonotype. The chain combines TRBV7-2 with TRBJ2-1, with D maybe TRBD1 (5 bases). V lost 4 bases, J lost 5 bases, and 15 bases lay in between. This CDR3 spans 15 amino acids. Germline V lookup: CDR1 SGHTA, CDR2 FQGNSA. This CDR3 reads CASSSVRGLNNEQFF. The DNA for the CDR3 is TGTGCCAGCAGCTCAGTAAGGGGCCTCAACAATGAGCAGTTCTTC.

The rearrangement joins TRBV30 to TRBJ2-5, with D perhaps matching TRBD2 (5 bases). Germline-derived CDR1 and CDR2 are GTSNPN and SVGIG (reference sequence). The CDR3 length is 14 residues. The germline V and J ends were trimmed by 3 bases and 5 bases, with 16 bases remaining between them. The CDR3 region has the DNA TGTGCCTGGAGCGCCCGAGACGGGATGGAGACCCAGTACTTC. It encodes CAWSARDGMETQYF.

This clonotype was counted between two and nine times. The rearrangement links TRBV6-5 to TRBJ2-1; D unclear. This CDR3 is 15 amino acids long. With 0 bases removed from V and 4 bases from J, the gap between germline ends came to 10 bases. Per germline, CDR1 MNHEY and CDR2 SVGAGI. CDR3 protein: CASSYSSPEYNEQFF. The CDR3 bases are TGTGCCAGCAGTTACTCGAGTCCGGAGTACAATGAGCAGTTCTTC.

This clonotype was found a few times. CDR3 in DNA: TGCAGCGCACAGGGAGCCTATGGCTACACCTTC. This sequence encodes CSAQGAYGYTF. The rearrangement joins TRBV29-1 to TRBJ1-2, with TRBD1 as a possible D gene (6 bases). Deletions cut 7 bases from V and 4 bases from J, with 10 bases between. There are 11 residues in the CDR3. The germline CDR1 and CDR2 sequences are SQVTM and ANQGSEA.

The V gene is TRBV20-1, the J gene TRBJ2-4, with 14 bases identical to TRBD2. Germline V lookup: CDR1 DFQATT, CDR2 SNEGSKA (reference sequence). J was trimmed by 8 bases and V by 3 bases; bases with no gene match: 12. The CDR3 totals 17 residues. CDR3 nucleotide sequence: TGCAGTGCTAGCCCCGGACTAGCGGGAGGAGGGAGCTACATTCAGTACTTC. It codes for CSASPGLAGGGSYIQYF.

The chain is built from TRBV20-1 and TRBJ2-5, with D unclear. The J call is doubtful: the DNA matches TRBJ2-7 better. The CDR3 has 13 residues. The germline CDR1 and CDR2 sequences are DFQATT and SNEGSKA (reference sequence). The CDR3 loop is CSASTGSLGEQYF. CDR3 sequence (DNA): TGCAGTGCTAGTACGGGCTCTCTGGGCGAGCAGTACTTC.

This clonotype occurred a few times. J is TRBJ2-6 and V is TRBV29-1; TRBD1 might be the D (5 bases). This CDR3 spans 15 amino acids. V gave up 5 bases and J gave up 1 base, with 12 bases separating them. CDR1 and CDR2 (germline): SQVTM, ANQGSEA. DNA of the CDR3: TGCAGCGTTCGACAGCAGGCATCTGGGGCCAACGTCCTGACTTTC. It codes for CSVRQQASGANVLTF.